This T cell receptor (beta chain) was identified during a study of cytomegalovirus exposure and HLA in healthy donors. Whole-study context: From about 200 million T cells, an earlier analysis saw 90 million to 130 million unique TCR beta sequences. Overall study findings and caveats: A link between a missense DCLRE1C variant and TCR beta V- and J-gene trimming emerged from a later analysis. The productive fraction for most TCR beta V segments was about 87% or about 30% in an earlier analysis.

Trimming shortened V by 4 bases and J by 8 bases, and 8 bases separated the two germline ends. CDR1 and CDR2 (germline): SGHTA, FQGTGA. The length of the CDR3 is 11 residues. Nominal health characterized the donors when sampled, though unrecorded immune exposures were likely. The PCR was carried out with 60 Vbeta primers and 13 Jbeta primers. Using immunoSEQ multiplex PCR, the repertoire was profiled, and TCRdb retains in-frame clones only, with some absent. The sample holds tens of thousands of clones, around two thirds seen once. Of note for this clone: Its antigen is not identified.

The J gene is TRBJ1-2, the V gene TRBV7-3; D is unresolved. Material for sequencing was PBMCs. This receptor was identified in a man aged 55 to 70 in good health and CMV-seropositive. The CDR3 region has the DNA TGTGCCAGCAGCTCAGGTTCGGGCTACACCTTC. Translating gives CASSSGSGYTF.